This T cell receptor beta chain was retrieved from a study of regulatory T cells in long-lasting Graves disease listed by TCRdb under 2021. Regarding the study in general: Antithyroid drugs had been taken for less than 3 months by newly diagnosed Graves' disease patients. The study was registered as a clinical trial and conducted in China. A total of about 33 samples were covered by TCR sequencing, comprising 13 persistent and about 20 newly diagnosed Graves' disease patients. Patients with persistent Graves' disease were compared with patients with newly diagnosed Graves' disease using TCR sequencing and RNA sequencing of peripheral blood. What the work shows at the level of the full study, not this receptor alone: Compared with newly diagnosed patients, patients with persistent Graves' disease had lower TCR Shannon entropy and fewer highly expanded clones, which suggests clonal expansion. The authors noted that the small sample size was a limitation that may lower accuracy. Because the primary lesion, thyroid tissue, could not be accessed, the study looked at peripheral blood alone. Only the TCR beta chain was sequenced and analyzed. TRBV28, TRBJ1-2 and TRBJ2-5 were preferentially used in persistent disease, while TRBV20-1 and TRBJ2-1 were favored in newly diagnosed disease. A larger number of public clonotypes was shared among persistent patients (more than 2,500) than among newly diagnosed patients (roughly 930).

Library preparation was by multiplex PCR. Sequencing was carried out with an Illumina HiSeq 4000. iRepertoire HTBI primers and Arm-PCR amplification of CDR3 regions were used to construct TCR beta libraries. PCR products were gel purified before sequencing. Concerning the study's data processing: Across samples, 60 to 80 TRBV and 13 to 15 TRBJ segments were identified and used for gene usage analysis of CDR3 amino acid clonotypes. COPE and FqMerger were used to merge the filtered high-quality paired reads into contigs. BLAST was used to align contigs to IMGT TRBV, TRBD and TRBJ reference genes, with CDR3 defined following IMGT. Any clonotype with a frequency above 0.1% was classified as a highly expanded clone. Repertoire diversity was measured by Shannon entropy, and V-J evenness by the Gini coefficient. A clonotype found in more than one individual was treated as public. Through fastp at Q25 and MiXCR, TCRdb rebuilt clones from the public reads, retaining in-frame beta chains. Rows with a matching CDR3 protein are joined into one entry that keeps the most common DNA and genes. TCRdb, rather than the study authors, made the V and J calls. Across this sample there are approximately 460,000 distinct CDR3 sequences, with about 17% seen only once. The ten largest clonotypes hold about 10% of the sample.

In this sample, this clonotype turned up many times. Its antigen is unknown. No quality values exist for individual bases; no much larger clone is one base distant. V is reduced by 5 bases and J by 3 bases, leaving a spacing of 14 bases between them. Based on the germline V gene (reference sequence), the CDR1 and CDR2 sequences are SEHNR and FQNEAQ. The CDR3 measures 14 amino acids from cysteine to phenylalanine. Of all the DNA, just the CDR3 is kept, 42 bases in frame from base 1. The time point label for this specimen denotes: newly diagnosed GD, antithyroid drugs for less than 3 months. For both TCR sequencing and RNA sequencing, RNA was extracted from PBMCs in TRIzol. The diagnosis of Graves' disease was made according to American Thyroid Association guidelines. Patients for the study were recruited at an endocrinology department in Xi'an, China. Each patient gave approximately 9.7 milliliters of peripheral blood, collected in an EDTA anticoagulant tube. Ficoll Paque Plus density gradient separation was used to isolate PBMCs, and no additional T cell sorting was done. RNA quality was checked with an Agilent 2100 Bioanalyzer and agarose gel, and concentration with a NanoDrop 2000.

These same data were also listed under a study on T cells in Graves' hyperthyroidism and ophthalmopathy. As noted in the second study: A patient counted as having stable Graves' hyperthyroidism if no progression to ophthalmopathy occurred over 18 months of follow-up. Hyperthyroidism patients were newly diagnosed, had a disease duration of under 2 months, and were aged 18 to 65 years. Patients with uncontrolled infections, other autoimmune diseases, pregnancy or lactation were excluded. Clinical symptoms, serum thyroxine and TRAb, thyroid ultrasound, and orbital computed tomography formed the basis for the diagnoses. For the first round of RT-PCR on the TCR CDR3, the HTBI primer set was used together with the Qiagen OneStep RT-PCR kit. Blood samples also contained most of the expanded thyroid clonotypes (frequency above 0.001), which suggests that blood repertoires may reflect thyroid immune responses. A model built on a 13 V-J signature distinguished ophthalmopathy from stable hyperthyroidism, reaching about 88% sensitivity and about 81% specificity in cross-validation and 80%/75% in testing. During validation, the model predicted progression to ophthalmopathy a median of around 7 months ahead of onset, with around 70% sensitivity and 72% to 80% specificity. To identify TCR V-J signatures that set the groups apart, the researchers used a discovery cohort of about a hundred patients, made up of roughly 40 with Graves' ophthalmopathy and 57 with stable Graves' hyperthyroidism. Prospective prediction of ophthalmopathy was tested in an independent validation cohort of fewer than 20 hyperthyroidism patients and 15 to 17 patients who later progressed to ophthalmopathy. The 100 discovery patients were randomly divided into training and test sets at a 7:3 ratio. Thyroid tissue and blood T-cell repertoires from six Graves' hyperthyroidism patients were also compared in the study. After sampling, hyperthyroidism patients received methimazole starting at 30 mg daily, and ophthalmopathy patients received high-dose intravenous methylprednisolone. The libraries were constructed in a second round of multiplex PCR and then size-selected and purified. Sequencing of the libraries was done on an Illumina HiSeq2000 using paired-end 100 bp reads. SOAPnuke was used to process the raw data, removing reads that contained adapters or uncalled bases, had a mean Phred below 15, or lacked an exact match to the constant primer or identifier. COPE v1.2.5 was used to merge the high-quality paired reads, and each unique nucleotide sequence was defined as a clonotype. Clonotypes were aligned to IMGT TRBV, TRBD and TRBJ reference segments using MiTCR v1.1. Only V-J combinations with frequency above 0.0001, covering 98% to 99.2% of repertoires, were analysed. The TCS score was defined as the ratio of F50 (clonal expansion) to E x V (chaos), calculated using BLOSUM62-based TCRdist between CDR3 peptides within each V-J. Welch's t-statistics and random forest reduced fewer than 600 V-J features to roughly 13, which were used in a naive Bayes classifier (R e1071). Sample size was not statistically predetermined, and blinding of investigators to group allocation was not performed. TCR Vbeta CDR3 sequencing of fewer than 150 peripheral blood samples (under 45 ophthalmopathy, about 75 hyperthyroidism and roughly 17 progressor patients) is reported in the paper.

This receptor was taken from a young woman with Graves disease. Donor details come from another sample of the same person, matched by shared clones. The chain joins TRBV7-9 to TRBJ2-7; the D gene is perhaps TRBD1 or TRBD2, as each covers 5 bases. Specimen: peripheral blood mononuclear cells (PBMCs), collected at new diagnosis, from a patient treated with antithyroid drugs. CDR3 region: CASSPSGQDYEQYF. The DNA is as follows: TGTGCCAGCAGCCCCTCGGGGCAGGACTACGAGCAGTACTTC.